Below are 28 T cell receptor beta chains sequenced from a single sample in a study of CD8 T cells in ankylosing spondylitis. TCRdb processed the 5' RACE reads anew with MiXCR; each CDR3 protein has one entry. Of some 120,000 distinct CDR3 sequences detected, roughly an eighth appear once; the ten largest clones hold 2.5% to 3%. Sequenced material: blood, either unsorted or a sorted T cell fraction (not recorded which). The receptor source for this set is a female donor with ankylosing spondylitis or in good health (not recorded which).

This clonotype was recorded only once. The chain employs TRBV11-3 and TRBJ1-2; possibly TRBD1 for D (6 bases). Per the germline V gene, CDR1 is SGHNT and CDR2 is YENEEA. V lost 0 bases to trimming and J lost 6 bases, with 20 bases between them. The CDR3 sequence is 17 residues long. The CDR3 sequence is CASSLDGRGPGLHGYTF. Written as DNA, the CDR3 is TGTGCCAGCAGCTTAGACGGACGGGGGCCAGGGCTCCATGGCTACACCTTC.

This clonotype was detected ten times or more. The V call is TRBV15, the J call TRBJ2-4; 7 nucleotides line up with TRBD2. V lost 1 base to trimming and J lost 5 bases; unmatched junction nucleotides: 5. This CDR3 is built from 15 residues. Germline V gives CDR1 LNHNV, CDR2 YYDKDF (reference sequence). The CDR3 region is CATSRAAGVQNIQYF. The CDR3 DNA reads TGTGCCACCAGCAGAGCGGCGGGAGTCCAAAACATTCAGTACTTC. The variable domain in full, completed from reference TRBV15 and TRBJ2-4, reads DAMVIQNPRYQVTQFGKPVTLSCSQTLNHNVMYWYQQKSSQAPKLLFHYYDKDFNNEADTPDNFQSRRPNTSFCFLDIRSPGLGDTAMYLCATSRAAGVQNIQYFGAGTRLSVL.

This clonotype was found many times. The V call is TRBV10-1, the J call TRBJ2-3, with D maybe TRBD1 (5 bases). V was clipped by 3 bases and J by 2 bases, with 6 bases between them. This CDR3 has 13 amino acids. Germline V lookup: CDR1 WNHNN, CDR2 SYGVQD (reference sequence). As DNA, the CDR3 is TGCGCCAGCAGTGAAGGGGCCACAGATACGCAGTATTTT. The encoded protein is CASSEGATDTQYF.

This clonotype appeared once. The genes are TRBV5-1 and TRBJ2-2; D not resolved. The germline V gene encodes CDR1 SGHRS and CDR2 YFSETQ. The germline V and J ends were trimmed by 8 bases and 4 bases, with 6 bases remaining between them. The CDR3 runs to 11 residues. The CDR3: CASASTGELFF. Written as DNA, the CDR3 is TGCGCCAGTGCAAGCACCGGGGAGCTGTTTTTT.

Notes on this clonotype: An end of the junction differs from the germline gene, which may be a read error. The chain couples TRBV29-1 to TRBJ2-3; 9 bases agree with TRBD1. The CDR3 extends over 13 amino acids. Germline CDR1 reads SQVTM; CDR2 reads ANQGSEA. The CDR3 nucleotides read TGCAGCGTGACGACAGGGGGAACAGATACGCGGTATTTT. It translates to CSVTTGGTDTRYF.

This clonotype has just a few counts. J is TRBJ2-3 and V is TRBV7-9, with D uncertain. Trimming stripped 0 bases from V and 2 bases from J, with 6 bases between. Germline V gene sequence: CDR1 SEHNR, CDR2 FQNEAQ (reference sequence). The CDR3 is 14 residues long. This CDR3 is CASSLAEYTDTQYF. CDR3 DNA sequence: TGTGCCAGCAGCTTAGCGGAATACACAGATACGCAGTATTTT.

This clonotype was seen many times. V gene TRBV5-1 combines with J gene TRBJ2-3; D uncertain. CDR1 is SGHRS and CDR2 is YFSETQ in the germline V gene. The V end was cut by 0 bases, the J end by 4 bases, with 15 bases between. The CDR3 has 16 amino acids. The CDR3 coding sequence is TGCGCCAGCAGCTTGGACAGACCGCCAACCCCAGATACGCAGTATTTT. This encodes CASSLDRPPTPDTQYF.

This sequence joins TRBV12-2 and TRBJ1-2; the DNA was not compared with TRBD1, the D call given in the table. TRBV12-2 is classified as a pseudogene. This CDR3 has 13 residues. The CDR3 nucleotides read TGTGCCTCTTTTGGGGACGACAACTATGGCTACACCTTC. This codes for CASFGDDNYGYTF.

This clonotype was recorded a few times. This chain links TRBV20-1 with TRBJ1-6, with 7 positions matching TRBD1. The germline V gene encodes CDR1 DFQATT and CDR2 SNEGSKA (reference sequence). The ends lost 5 bases at V and 5 bases at J; junction bases unmatched: 9. The length of the CDR3 is 15 residues. The CDR3 sequence: CSAPQGRGDNSPLHF. CDR3 sequence (DNA): TGCAGTGCTCCTCAGGGCAGGGGGGATAATTCACCCCTCCACTTT.

This clonotype was observed many times. The V call is TRBV9, the J call TRBJ2-7, with TRBD1 matching over 11 bases. This CDR3 is 16 amino acids long. Germline V gene lookup returns CDR1 SGDLS and CDR2 YYNGEE. J gave up 4 bases and V 4 bases, and 10 bases lay outside the gene matches. CDR3 region: CASSPAGGQGAYEQYF. The CDR3 bases are TGTGCCAGCAGCCCCGCGGGTGGACAGGGGGCTTACGAGCAGTACTTC.

This clonotype was seen many times. The chain links TRBV12-3 or TRBV12-4 to TRBJ1-1; tentative D call: TRBD1 (5 bases). V was cut by 5 bases and J by 2 bases, with 9 bases left in between. The CDR3 is made up of 13 amino acids. CDR3 sequence: CASSTDRNTEAFF. The CDR3, as DNA: TGTGCCAGCAGTACCGACAGAAACACTGAAGCTTTCTTT.

Notes on this clonotype: A much larger clone lies a single base off, so this may be a read error. The rearrangement joins TRBV20-1 to TRBJ2-7; no definite D call. Per the germline V gene, CDR1 is DFQATT and CDR2 is SNEGSKA (reference sequence). The CDR3 loop spans 10 amino acids. V lost 7 bases and J lost 6, with 10 bases in between. The CDR3 loop is CSVGPSEQYF. In nucleotides, the CDR3 is TGCAGTGTTGGACCCTCCGAGCAGTACTTC.

CDR3 coding DNA: TGTGCCAGCAGTCCGTTTTTCGGAACAGAAAAAAACATTCAGTACTTC. Translated, it gives CASSPFFGTEKNIQYF. The rearrangement joins TRBV6-2 or TRBV6-3 to TRBJ2-4; D gene uncertain. CDR1 is MNHEY and CDR2 is SVGEGT in the germline V gene. There are 16 residues in the CDR3. Deletions cut 5 bases from V and 4 bases from J, with 18 bases between.

This clonotype was found many times. The rearrangement links TRBV10-3 to TRBJ2-3; 7 bases map to TRBD2. This CDR3 is built from 14 residues. In germline, CDR1 is ENHRY, CDR2 SYGVKD. V lost 6 bases to trimming and J lost 4 bases; unmatched junction nucleotides: 7. As DNA, the CDR3 is TGTGCCATCAGGCCTAGCGGCGGGTCAGATACGCAGTATTTT. Its protein is CAIRPSGGSDTQYF.

This clonotype was seen many times. This sequence joins TRBV29-1 and TRBJ2-2; D remains unclear. The ends were cut back, 5 bases at V and 4 bases at J, with 14 bases in the middle. Germline CDR1 and CDR2: SQVTM and ANQGSEA. The CDR3 is 14 amino acids. The CDR3 loop reads CSVQQPRGTGELFF. CDR3 sequence (DNA): TGCAGCGTTCAACAGCCCCGTGGCACCGGGGAGCTGTTTTTT.

This clonotype was picked up many times. CDR3 sequence: CASSGGTIDTGELFF. Written as DNA, the CDR3 is TGCGCCAGCAGCGGCGGGACTATAGACACCGGGGAGCTGTTTTTT. The V gene is TRBV5-1, the J gene TRBJ2-2; 7 positions agree with TRBD2. Germline V lookup: CDR1 SGHRS, CDR2 YFSETQ. The J segment lost 3 bases and the V segment lost 4 bases, leaving 6 bases of the junction unmatched. CDR3 length: 15 amino acids. The full variable domain, rest sourced from reference TRBV5-1 and TRBJ2-2, is KAGVTQTPRYLIKTRGQQVTLSCSPISGHRSVSWYQQTPGQGLQFLFEYFSETQRNKGNFPGRFSGRQFSNSRSEMNVSTLELGDSALYLCASSGGTIDTGELFFGEGSRLTVL.

The chain is built from TRBV5-1 and TRBJ1-2; maybe TRBD1 (5 bases). CDR1 and CDR2 from the germline V gene are SGHRS and YFSETQ. The CDR3 runs 16 residues. Trimming pared 4 bases from V and 1 base from J, leaving 17 bases between. In nucleotides, the CDR3 is TGCGCCAGCAGCCTCAACACCGGGGCCCTTAACTATGGCTACACCTTC. The encoded protein is CASSLNTGALNYGYTF.

This clonotype was picked up a small number of times. V usage is TRBV5-4 and J usage is TRBJ2-2, with a tentative D call TRBD1 (6 bases). Looked up from germline, CDR1 is SGHNT and CDR2 is YYREEE (reference sequence). CDR3 length: 14 amino acids. V was clipped by 2 bases and J by 4 bases, with 9 bases between them. The CDR3 DNA reads TGTGCCAGCAGCTTCCGAGGGGGCACCGGGGAGCTGTTTTTT. It encodes CASSFRGGTGELFF.

This sequence joins TRBV11-1 and TRBJ2-1; 8 nucleotides align to TRBD1. V was pared by 2 bases and J by 0 bases, with 9 bases of the junction left unmatched. The CDR3 is 18 amino acids. Germline V CDR1 and CDR2: SGHAT, FQDESV (reference sequence). CDR3 DNA: TGTGCCAGCAGCTTAACCGGGACAGGCGTTCTCTCCTACAATGAGCAGTTCTTC. Protein sequence: CASSLTGTGVLSYNEQFF.

This clonotype appeared a few times. The chain joins TRBV3-1 to TRBJ2-5, with D possibly being TRBD1 or TRBD2 (5 bases each). Trimming took 1 base from V and 1 from J, leaving 10 bases between them. The CDR3 spans 15 residues. Germline CDR1 reads LGHDT; CDR2 reads YNNKEL (reference sequence). CDR3 bases: TGTGCCAGCAGCCAAGCGGGACGCAGCCAAGAGACCCAGTACTTC. Protein product: CASSQAGRSQETQYF.

This clonotype has only a few counts. The chain's CDR3 is CSARGTSGGAEWCDEQFF. The CDR3 region has the DNA TGCAGTGCTAGGGGGACTAGCGGGGGGGCCGAGTGGTGCGATGAGCAGTTCTTC. The J gene is TRBJ2-1, the V gene TRBV20-1; 16 bases fit TRBD2. The CDR3 contains 18 residues. The junction had 13 bases not matched to a gene; V was cut back by 3 bases and J by 8 bases. Germline lookup yields CDR1 DFQATT and CDR2 SNEGSKA (reference sequence).

J is TRBJ2-1 and V is TRBV5-5; D ambiguous. The CDR3 sequence is 11 residues long. V was clipped by 1 base and J by 8 bases, with 4 bases between them. CDR1 is SGHKS, CDR2 YYEKEE, per germline (reference sequence). DNA for the CDR3: TGTGCCAGCAGCTTGCGTGATGAGCAGTTCTTC. Encoded protein: CASSLRDEQFF.

This clonotype turned up a few times. The chain couples TRBV2 to TRBJ2-5; TRBD1 might be the D (5 bases). Germline loops: CDR1 SNHLY, CDR2 FYNNEI. The ends were cut back, 8 bases at V and 5 bases at J, with 15 bases in the middle. The CDR3 length is 13 residues. The DNA of the CDR3 is TGTGCCAGCCACAACCCAGGGTTGGAGACCCAGTACTTC. Its protein is CASHNPGLETQYF.

Regarding this clonotype: This may be a read error: a much more frequent sequence differs by one nucleotide. The J gene is TRBJ2-3, the V gene TRBV12-3 or TRBV12-4, with 11 bases that match TRBD2. This CDR3 has 17 amino acids. The CDR3: CASSFYISGGAGDTHYF. For the CDR3, the DNA is TGTGCCAGCAGTTTTTATATTAGCGGGGGGGCTGGAGATACGCATTATTTT.

This clonotype was picked up a small number of times. The germline gene is not matched at one end of the junction; a read error may be the cause. The CDR3 bases are TGTGCCATCAGCGGGACAGGGAACGCCGGGGAGCTGTTTTTT. It encodes CAISGTGNAGELFF. The rearrangement joins TRBV10-3 to TRBJ2-2; 9 bases agree with TRBD1. Germline V gives CDR1 ENHRY, CDR2 SYGVKD. The CDR3 extends over 14 amino acids.

This clonotype was seen ten or more times. The rearrangement links TRBV20-1 to TRBJ1-4; D remains ambiguous. In germline, CDR1 is DFQATT, CDR2 SNEGSKA (reference sequence). CDR3 length equals 14 residues. V gave up 0 bases and J gave up 2 bases, with 7 bases separating them. The CDR3 here is CSARDPRTNEKLFF. The CDR3 nucleotides are TGCAGTGCTAGAGATCCCCGGACTAATGAAAAACTGTTTTTT.

A few counts support this clonotype. The chain links TRBV18 to TRBJ2-2; TRBD2 is a possible D gene (7 bases). V lost 2 bases and J 7 bases, leaving 14 bases between the germline ends. From germline, CDR1 is KGHSH and CDR2 LQKENI. CDR3 length: 15 amino acids. Written as DNA, the CDR3 is TGTGCCAGCTCACCAGATGCGGGGGCCGTCGGGGAGCTGTTTTTT. This sequence encodes CASSPDAGAVGELFF. Drawing the rest from reference TRBV18 and TRBJ2-2, the complete variable domain is NAGVMQNPRHLVRRRGQEARLRCSPMKGHSHVYWYRQLPEEGLKFMVYLQKENIIDESGMPKERFSAEFPKEGPSILRIQQVVRGDSAAYFCASSPDAGAVGELFFGEGSRLTVL.

In this sample, this clonotype turned up a few times. The V and J genes are TRBV3-1 and TRBJ2-7; TRBD2 matches at 14 bases. CDR3 size: 17 residues. Germline values: CDR1 LGHDT, CDR2 YNNKEL (reference sequence). V shed 5 bases, J shed 2 bases, and the junction held 8 bases outside the gene matches. CDR3 in DNA: TGTGCCAGCAGCTCGGGACTAGCGGGAGCGATTGCCTACGAGCAGTACTTC. Amino acid sequence: CASSSGLAGAIAYEQYF.